The 10 T cell receptor beta chains below come from one sample, sequenced in a study of graft-versus-host responses after intestinal transplantation (dated by TCRdb to the early 2020s). Libraries were made using the immunoSEQ multiplex PCR assay. Entries here come from immuneACCESS through TCRdb and include only in-frame sequences with V and J called. Some clones fail to appear in such tables; in the studies checked, an unresolved V gene covers under half of the shortfall, and the cause of the remainder is unknown. Within this sample are around 30,000 clones, with approximately 93% of them counted one time only. Less than 0.75% of the sample is held by the ten biggest clonotypes. Sequenced here: PBMCs, sampled roughly 62 days after intestinal transplant. These receptors all come from a human patient who received an intestinal transplant, so some T cells may come from the graft donor.

This clone has just one count. The V gene is TRBV5-4, the J gene TRBJ1-1, with D unresolved. The V gene's germline CDR1 is SGHNT and CDR2 YYREEE (reference sequence). This CDR3 has 13 amino acids. Trimming took 5 bases from V and 9 from J, leaving 17 bases between them. CDR3 bases: TGTGCCAGCAGTTACGTAAACAGCGATAAAGCTTTCTTT. As protein: CASSYVNSDKAFF.

This clone was detected a few times. The chain employs TRBV4-2 and TRBJ2-3, with 11 bases matching TRBD2. This CDR3 is built from 17 residues. The junction had 7 bases not matched to a gene; V was cut back by 1 base and J by 4 bases. Germline CDR1 LGHNA, CDR2 YNFKEQ. CDR3 protein: CASSQVTSGGGADTQYF. CDR3 in DNA: TGTGCCAGCAGCCAAGTAACTAGCGGGGGTGGTGCAGATACGCAGTATTTT.

This clone was seen just once. The V and J genes are TRBV25-1 and TRBJ2-5; 7 bases agree with TRBD2. The CDR3 is made up of 14 amino acids. CDR1 and CDR2 (germline): MGHDK, SYGVNS. J gave up 5 bases and V 6 bases, and 9 bases lay outside the gene matches. The DNA for the CDR3 is TGTGCCAGCAGCCCGACTAGCCTCGTGGAGACCCAGTACTTC. Translated: CASSPTSLVETQYF.

The CDR3 reads CASSRGTRGTGELFF. The CDR3 bases are TGCGCCAGCAGCCGCGGGACTAGGGGGACCGGGGAGCTGTTTTTT. V and J are TRBV5-1 and TRBJ2-2; 8 positions agree with TRBD2. CDR1 and CDR2 from the germline V gene are SGHRS and YFSETQ. The V gene end was trimmed by 4 bases and the J gene end by 5 bases; junction bases not matched to a gene: 7. There are 15 residues in the CDR3.

This sequence joins TRBV5-6 and TRBJ1-1; D not certain. V lost 2 bases, J lost 6 bases, and 14 bases lay in between. The CDR3 spans 14 residues. Germline V CDR1 and CDR2: SGHDT, YYEEEE. The CDR3 sequence: CASSFDVGVAEAFF. CDR3 DNA sequence: TGTGCCAGCAGCTTCGATGTCGGGGTCGCTGAAGCTTTCTTT. Filled out from reference TRBV5-6 and TRBJ1-1, the complete variable domain reads DAGVTQSPTHLIKTRGQQVTLRCSPKSGHDTVSWYQQALGQGPQFIFQYYEEEERQRGNFPDRFSGHQFPNYSSELNVNALLLGDSALYLCASSFDVGVAEAFFGQGTRLTVV.

The chain uses TRBV6-5 and TRBJ2-2; weak D call: TRBD2 (6 bases). V gave up 0 bases and J gave up 6 bases, with 11 bases separating them. The CDR3 extends over 15 amino acids. Germline V gene lookup returns CDR1 MNHEY and CDR2 SVGAGI. DNA for the CDR3: TGTGCCAGCAGTTACTCTATTTGGGGGGCCGGGGAGCTGTTTTTT. It codes for CASSYSIWGAGELFF.

The chain has TRBV30 and TRBJ2-7, with TRBD2 matching over 8 bases. This CDR3 has 15 residues. The germline V gene has CDR1 GTSNPN and CDR2 SVGIG (reference sequence). With V trimmed by 3 bases and J by 3 bases, 10 bases remained unmatched. CDR3 residues: CAWRDPSGGVYEQYF. The CDR3 DNA reads as TGTGCCTGGAGAGACCCGTCGGGAGGGGTCTACGAGCAGTACTTC.

The chain joins TRBV10-3 to TRBJ1-6; possibly TRBD1 for D (6 bases). With 4 bases removed from V and 6 bases from J, the gap between germline ends came to 19 bases. This CDR3 comprises 17 residues. The germline gives CDR1 ENHRY, CDR2 SYGVKD. The chain's CDR3 is CAISGWDTSLSNSPLHF. In DNA, the CDR3 is TGTGCCATCAGTGGATGGGACACCTCATTAAGTAATTCACCCCTCCACTTT.

The chain carries TRBV18 and TRBJ2-3, with TRBD2 matching over 11 bases. V was pared by 7 bases and J by 4 bases, with 1 base of the junction left unmatched. CDR1 KGHSH and CDR2 LQKENI come from the germline V gene. The CDR3 covers 13 residues. CDR3 nucleotides: TGTGCCAGCTGGACTAGCGGGCCAGATACGCAGTATTTT. This codes for CASWTSGPDTQYF.

The chain combines TRBV13 with TRBJ1-5; TRBD1 might be the D (5 bases). The CDR3 loop spans 15 amino acids. V dropped 0 bases and J dropped 4 bases, with 10 bases sitting between them. Germline CDR1 reads PRHDT; CDR2 reads FYEKMQ (reference sequence). CDR3 sequence (DNA): TGTGCCAGCAGCTTAGGGGGACTAGGTAATCAGCCCCAGCATTTT. Translated: CASSLGGLGNQPQHF.